The TCR beta chain under discussion was sequenced for a study of blood T cell repertoires in COVID-19. Study at large: Material from acute and convalescent COVID-19 was sourced from the United States, Italy and Spain.

Original analysis: Estimates of nucleated cell counts were drawn from the amplification of reference gene primers. Produced via immunoSEQ multiplex PCR; TCRdb's table is partial and in-frame only. Clonal size and the V and J genes are those of that table, whereas D and trimming came from the DNA. The sample has hundreds of thousands of clones, roughly 85% seen once; the top ten hold 4.5% to 6%. This CDR3 contains 13 residues. Per the germline V gene, CDR1 is SEHNR and CDR2 is FQNEAQ (reference sequence). The ends were cut back, 11 bases at V and 2 bases at J, with 15 bases in the middle. The sequence came from a man aged 50-60 years with active or convalescent COVID-19. The V and J genes are TRBV7-9 and TRBJ1-1; unclear D gene. Material for sequencing was peripheral blood. The CDR3 region is CAPTRRENTEAFF. CDR3 in DNA: TGTGCCCCCACCCGGCGGGAAAACACTGAAGCTTTCTTT.